What follows are 17 T cell receptor beta chains derived from one specimen sequenced in a study of cytomegalovirus exposure and HLA in healthy donors. PCR involved 60 Vbeta and 13 Jbeta primers. Sequenced by immunoSEQ multiplex PCR; TCRdb stores in-frame clones only, minus some. Among under 200,000 clones listed, around 73% were seen once. The sample comprised PBMCs. The receptors shown here come from a woman aged 18-29 years in good health and CMV-seropositive.

CDR3: CSVASGGLRDEQYF. The DNA for the CDR3 is TGCAGCGTTGCTAGCGGGGGCCTGAGAGACGAGCAGTACTTC. The rearrangement uses TRBV29-1 and TRBJ2-7; TRBD2 aligns across 10 bases. This CDR3 is 14 amino acids long. Germline V gives CDR1 SQVTM, CDR2 ANQGSEA. V was clipped by 4 bases and J by 5 bases; unmatched bases: 8.

The chain combines TRBV5-4 with TRBJ2-7; possible D gene TRBD1, 6 bases. The germline gives CDR1 SGHNT, CDR2 YYREEE (reference sequence). The length of the CDR3 is 14 residues. Trimming left V 4 bases short and J 0 bases short, with 11 bases between. The CDR3 loop is CASSVPDSSYEQYF. CDR3 in DNA: TGTGCCAGCAGCGTCCCGGACAGCTCCTACGAGCAGTACTTC.

This clone was seen only a few times. CDR3 region: CASSLTPGLANTDTQYF. Written as DNA, the CDR3 is TGTGCCAGCAGCTTAACCCCGGGACTAGCGAACACAGATACGCAGTATTTT. This chain links TRBV7-3 with TRBJ2-3; 10 nucleotides align to TRBD2. CDR1 is SGHTA and CDR2 is FQGTGA in the germline V gene. This CDR3 spans 17 amino acids. Trimming took 0 bases from V and 2 from J; bases not matched to a gene: 5.

This clone was detected only a few times. The chain joins TRBV13 to TRBJ2-1; 9 bases are a match to TRBD1. V lost 1 base, J lost 8 bases, and 6 bases stayed unmatched. CDR1 is PRHDT and CDR2 is FYEKMQ in the germline V gene (reference sequence). The CDR3 runs to 15 residues. The CDR3 DNA follows: TGTGCCAGCAGCTTAGTCGGACAGGGGAATTATGAGCAGTTCTTC. Translation: CASSLVGQGNYEQFF.

The V gene is TRBV7-3, the J gene TRBJ1-4; possibly TRBD1 for D (6 bases). Germline lookup yields CDR1 SGHTA and CDR2 FQGTGA. Trimming left V 3 bases short and J 7 bases short, with 9 bases between. This CDR3 comprises 13 residues. CDR3 sequence reads: CASSLVRGEKLFF. CDR3 nucleotides: TGTGCCAGCAGCTTGGTCAGGGGTGAAAAACTGTTTTTT.

V usage is TRBV2 and J usage is TRBJ1-6, with D unclear. The CDR3 spans 14 residues. Germline V gene data show CDR1 as SNHLY and CDR2 as FYNNEI. Trimming cost V 7 bases and J 9 bases, with 16 bases left between them. CDR3: CASTTGQVGSPLHF. The CDR3 region has the DNA TGTGCCAGCACTACTGGGCAGGTCGGTTCACCCCTCCACTTT.

The table lists this clone with a few counts. V gene TRBV5-1 combines with J gene TRBJ2-3; possible D gene TRBD2, 8 bases. The CDR3 has 15 residues. Germline V gene data show CDR1 as SGHRS and CDR2 as YFSETQ. V was pared by 4 bases and J by 7 bases, with 19 bases between. CDR3 DNA sequence: TGCGCCAGCAGCGCCGGGACTAGGGGGCCAAATACGCAGTATTTT. Residues: CASSAGTRGPNTQYF. Together with reference TRBV5-1 and TRBJ2-3, the CDR3 gives the full variable domain: KAGVTQTPRYLIKTRGQQVTLSCSPISGHRSVSWYQQTPGQGLQFLFEYFSETQRNKGNFPGRFSGRQFSNSRSEMNVSTLELGDSALYLCASSAGTRGPNTQYFGPGTRLTVL.

The genes are TRBV5-5 and TRBJ2-7, with TRBD2 identical over 8 bases. In germline, CDR1 is SGHKS, CDR2 YYEKEE (reference sequence). This CDR3 comprises 18 residues. V shed 4 bases, J shed 1 base, and the junction held 16 bases outside the gene matches. CDR3 loop: CASSVPIGRGALSYEQYF. CDR3 sequence (DNA): TGTGCCAGCAGCGTCCCTATAGGGCGGGGGGCCTTATCCTACGAGCAGTACTTC.

The chain employs TRBV6-6 and TRBJ2-7; 7 positions agree with TRBD1. V gave up 2 bases and J gave up 1 base; unmatched junction bases: 8. The CDR3 consists of 16 residues. From germline, CDR1 is MNHNY and CDR2 SVGAGI (reference sequence). The CDR3 DNA follows: TGTGCCAGCAGTTACGGCGACAGGGTTTGGTCCTACGAGCAGTACTTC. Its translation: CASSYGDRVWSYEQYF.

The CDR3 DNA is TGTGCCAGCAGCTGGCAGGATCAGCTAGATACGCAGTATTTT. Its translation: CASSWQDQLDTQYF. The chain couples TRBV5-6 to TRBJ2-3, with D hard to call. Germline-derived CDR1 and CDR2 are SGHDT and YYEEEE. Trimming left V 3 bases short and J 5 bases short, with 13 bases between. CDR3 length: 14 amino acids.

This chain uses TRBV7-2 with TRBJ1-1; tentative D call: TRBD1 (5 bases). The CDR3 runs 15 residues. Trimming took off 4 bases at V and 1 base at J, with 13 bases between the two ends. Germline-derived CDR1 and CDR2 are SGHTA and FQGNSA. The CDR3 here is CASSSRRGGNTEAFF. CDR3 nucleotide sequence: TGTGCCAGCAGCTCGCGTCGGGGGGGGAACACTGAAGCTTTCTTT.

The chain combines TRBV5-6 with TRBJ1-1; a weak D match, TRBD1 (6 bases). V lost 0 bases to trimming and J lost 1 base, with 7 bases between them. Looked up from germline, CDR1 is SGHDT and CDR2 is YYEEEE. This CDR3 is 14 amino acids long. CDR3 region: CASSLGGPNTEAFF. The CDR3 DNA follows: TGTGCCAGCAGCTTGGGGGGGCCGAACACTGAAGCTTTCTTT.

This clone has more than one count but fewer than ten. The chain has TRBV18 and TRBJ2-1, with 9 bases lining up with TRBD2. The CDR3 has 16 residues. The junction had 9 bases not matched to a gene; V was cut back by 0 bases and J by 9 bases. Germline V lookup: CDR1 KGHSH, CDR2 LQKENI. CDR3 protein: CASSPPSGGTSAEQFF. The CDR3 DNA reads as TGTGCCAGCTCACCACCTAGCGGGGGAACTTCGGCTGAGCAGTTCTTC.

The CDR3 region is CASSLGAGDSSPLHF. CDR3 in DNA: TGTGCCAGCAGCTTAGGGGCAGGGGATAGCTCACCCCTCCACTTT. The rearrangement uses TRBV11-2 and TRBJ1-6; D is possibly TRBD1 (6 bases). V was cut by 1 base and J by 10 bases, with 14 bases left in between. There are 15 residues in the CDR3. CDR1 and CDR2 from the germline V gene are SGHAT and FQNNGV.

CDR3 DNA sequence: TGTGCCAGCAGCTCCCTTAGCGGATACTACGAGCAGTACTTC. This gives the protein CASSSLSGYYEQYF. This chain joins TRBV11-2 and TRBJ2-7; possible D gene TRBD2, 6 bases. The V end was cut by 4 bases, the J end by 3 bases, with 13 bases between. The germline V gene has CDR1 SGHAT and CDR2 FQNNGV. The CDR3 has 14 amino acids.

This clone has a handful of counts. The chain recombines TRBV7-9 with TRBJ1-2; 9 bases align to TRBD1. The CDR3 runs 15 residues. Trimming removed 2 bases from V and 8 bases from J; junction bases left unmatched: 9. CDR1 SEHNR and CDR2 FQNEAQ come from the germline V gene (reference sequence). The CDR3 sequence: CASSLTPGTGRGYTF. CDR3 nucleotide sequence: TGTGCCAGCAGCTTAACACCCGGGACAGGGCGCGGCTACACCTTC. Looking up the rest from reference TRBV7-9 and TRBJ1-2 gives the full variable domain: DTGVSQNPRHKITKRGQNVTFRCDPISEHNRLYWYRQTLGQGPEFLTYFQNEAQLEKSRLLSDRFSAERPKGSFSTLEIQRTEQGDSAMYLCASSLTPGTGRGYTFGSGTRLTVV.

The rearrangement links TRBV6-5 to TRBJ2-1, with 9 bases fitting TRBD2. Unmatched junction bases numbered 8, after V lost 2 bases and J lost 9 bases. This CDR3 has 15 amino acids. The germline CDR1 and CDR2 sequences are MNHEY and SVGAGI. The CDR3 protein is CASSYRGGGVGEQFF. The CDR3 bases are TGTGCCAGCAGTTACCGGGGCGGGGGGGTAGGTGAGCAGTTCTTC.